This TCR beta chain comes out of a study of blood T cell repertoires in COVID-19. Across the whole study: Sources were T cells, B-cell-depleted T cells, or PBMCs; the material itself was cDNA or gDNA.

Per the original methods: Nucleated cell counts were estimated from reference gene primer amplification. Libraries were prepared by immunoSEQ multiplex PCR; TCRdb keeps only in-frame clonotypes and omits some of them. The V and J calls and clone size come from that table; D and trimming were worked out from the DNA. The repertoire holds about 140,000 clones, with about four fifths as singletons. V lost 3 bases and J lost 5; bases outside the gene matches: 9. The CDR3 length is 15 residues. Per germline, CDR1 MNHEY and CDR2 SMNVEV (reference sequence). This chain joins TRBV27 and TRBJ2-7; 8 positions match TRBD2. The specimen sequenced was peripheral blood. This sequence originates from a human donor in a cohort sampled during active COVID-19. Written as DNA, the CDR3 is TGTGCCAGCAGTTTTCTTGGACTAGCCCCGAACGAGCAGTACTTC. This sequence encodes CASSFLGLAPNEQYF.